This TCR beta chain was documented in a study of blood T cell repertoires in COVID-19. Per the original methods: It was from reference gene primer amplification that nucleated cell counts were estimated. Libraries were prepared by immunoSEQ multiplex PCR; TCRdb keeps only in-frame clonotypes and omits some of them. Clonal size and the V and J genes are those of that table, whereas D and trimming came from the DNA. The sample has about 76,000 clones, around 84% seen once. Sequenced material: peripheral blood. The source is a man in his sixties with COVID-19, enrolled during active disease.

The CDR3 reads CASSSGTGGPDTQYF. DNA for the CDR3: TGCGCCAGCAGTTCCGGGACAGGGGGCCCAGATACGCAGTATTTT. The rearrangement links TRBV5-1 to TRBJ2-3; 12 positions match TRBD1. The CDR3 is made up of 15 amino acids. With V trimmed by 5 bases and J by 4 bases, 5 bases remained unmatched. Germline V gene data show CDR1 as SGHRS and CDR2 as YFSETQ.